The 10 T cell receptor beta chains below all came from one sample that was sequenced in a study of regulatory T cells in long-lasting Graves disease (dated by TCRdb to the early 2020s). The library was built by means of multiplex PCR. The listed sequencing device is Illumina HiSeq 4000. iRepertoire HTBI primers and Arm-PCR amplification of CDR3 regions were used to construct TCR beta libraries. TCRdb applied fastp at Q25 and MiXCR to the public reads, then kept only in-frame beta chains. Rows with one shared CDR3 protein collapse into an entry with the most common genes and DNA. This sample gives roughly 500,000 distinct CDR3 sequences in total; under 25% of them show up just once. Less than 15% of the sample is taken by the ten largest. The time point label corresponds to: persistent/refractory GD, antithyroid drugs over 5 years with positive TRAb. For both TCR sequencing and RNA sequencing, RNA was extracted from PBMCs using TRIzol.

The material sequenced was peripheral blood mononuclear cells (PBMCs), taken when the disease was refractory, from a patient treated with antithyroid drugs. The source of these receptors is a female donor with Graves disease.

Comment on this clonotype: A read error is possible here, since a much larger clone lies one base away. This chain connects TRBV6-1 to TRBJ2-2; D possibly corresponds to TRBD1 (5 bases). In germline, CDR1 is MNHNS, CDR2 SASEGT. Trimming took off 4 bases at V and 4 bases at J, with 13 bases between the two ends. There are 15 residues in the CDR3. Here the CDR3 reads CASSVGRASTGELFF. The CDR3 nucleotides read TGTGCCAGCAGTGTTGGCAGGGCGAGCACCGGGGAGCTGTTTTTT.

Ten or more counts support this clonotype. This rearrangement joins TRBV12-3 or TRBV12-4 to TRBJ1-1, with D maybe TRBD1 (6 bases). Trimming pared 5 bases from V and 10 bases from J, leaving 14 bases between. This CDR3 is built from 12 residues. The CDR3 spells CASSGTNSGAFF. Here the CDR3 DNA reads TGTGCCAGCAGTGGGACAAATAGTGGAGCTTTCTTT.

The chain joins TRBV4-3 to TRBJ2-4; TRBD1 might be the D (6 bases). The CDR3 is 16 amino acids. The germline V gene encodes CDR1 LGHNA and CDR2 YSLEER. Trimming removed 5 bases from V and 1 base from J, with 15 bases in between. CDR3 sequence: CASSNRDKKAKNIQYF. The CDR3 region has the DNA TGCGCCAGCAGCAACCGGGACAAGAAGGCCAAAAACATTCAGTACTTC.

This rearrangement joins TRBV9 to TRBJ2-2; TRBD1 agrees at 9 bases. The germline V gene has CDR1 SGDLS and CDR2 YYNGEE. Losses at the gene ends were 3 bases for V and 5 bases for J; bases not matched to a gene: 5. There are 15 residues in the CDR3. This CDR3 reads CASSGGTGRTGELFF. CDR3 nucleotides: TGTGCCAGCAGCGGAGGGACAGGGAGGACCGGGGAGCTGTTTTTT.

This clonotype occurred a few times. A much more abundant neighbour one base away suggests this may be a read error. The CDR3 region is CASSLWGGAAGYTF. CDR3 nucleotides: TGTGCCAGCAGTTTATGGGGCGGGGCCGCCGGCTACACCTTC. This rearrangement joins TRBV28 to TRBJ1-2; a possible D gene is TRBD1 (5 bases). This CDR3 has 14 amino acids. CDR1 is MDHEN and CDR2 is SYDVKM in the germline V gene. V dropped 0 bases and J dropped 8 bases, with 13 bases sitting between them.

Regarding this clonotype: Germline is not matched at one junction end, which may reflect a read error. The chain joins TRBV7-7 to TRBJ1-1, with 7 bases identical to TRBD1. CDR3 size: 17 residues. The germline V gene has CDR1 SSHAT and CDR2 FNYEAQ (reference sequence). The CDR3 reads CASSLAGTEGVNTEAFF. For the CDR3, the DNA is TGTGCTAGCAGCTTGGCCGGGACAGAGGGAGTGAACACTGAAGCTTTCTTT.

This clonotype was detected only a few times. V usage is TRBV19 and J usage is TRBJ1-6; TRBD1 matches 7 bases. This CDR3 has 15 residues. Germline V gene sequence: CDR1 LNHDA, CDR2 SQIVND (reference sequence). V was clipped by 5 bases and J by 6 bases; unmatched bases: 7. The CDR3 nucleotides are TGTGCCAGTAGTGGGCTGACAGGGTCTAATTCACCCCTCCACTTT. It specifies CASSGLTGSNSPLHF.

CDR3 DNA sequence: TGCGCCAGCAGCCAGGACGGACAGCGCTATGGCTACACCTTC. It encodes CASSQDGQRYGYTF. V usage is TRBV4-1 and J usage is TRBJ1-2; a possible D gene is TRBD1 (6 bases). This CDR3 comprises 14 residues. Germline lookup yields CDR1 MGHRA and CDR2 YSYEKL. V was pared by 3 bases and J by 4 bases, with 12 bases between.

This clonotype was counted only a few times. This chain links TRBV20-1 with TRBJ2-1; 14 positions match TRBD2. After removal of 5 bases from V and 8 bases from J, the junction contained 8 bases not matched to a gene. Germline CDR1 reads DFQATT; CDR2 reads SNEGSKA (reference sequence). The CDR3 runs to 15 residues. CDR3 protein: CSAEPGLAGVDEQFF. CDR3 DNA sequence: TGCAGTGCTGAACCGGGACTAGCGGGAGTGGATGAGCAGTTCTTC.

Many counts were recorded for this clonotype. The CDR3 reads CASSLLSGQNEQYF. The CDR3 region has the DNA TGTGCCAGCAGCTTGTTGTCAGGGCAGAACGAGCAGTACTTC. The chain uses TRBV5-6 and TRBJ2-7; TRBD1 is a possible D gene (5 bases). V lost 1 base to trimming and J lost 5 bases, with 13 bases between them. Germline loops: CDR1 SGHDT, CDR2 YYEEEE. The CDR3 length is 14 residues. The full variable domain, completed using reference TRBV5-6 and TRBJ2-7, is DAGVTQSPTHLIKTRGQQVTLRCSPKSGHDTVSWYQQALGQGPQFIFQYYEEEERQRGNFPDRFSGHQFPNYSSELNVNALLLGDSALYLCASSLLSGQNEQYFGPGTRLTVT.